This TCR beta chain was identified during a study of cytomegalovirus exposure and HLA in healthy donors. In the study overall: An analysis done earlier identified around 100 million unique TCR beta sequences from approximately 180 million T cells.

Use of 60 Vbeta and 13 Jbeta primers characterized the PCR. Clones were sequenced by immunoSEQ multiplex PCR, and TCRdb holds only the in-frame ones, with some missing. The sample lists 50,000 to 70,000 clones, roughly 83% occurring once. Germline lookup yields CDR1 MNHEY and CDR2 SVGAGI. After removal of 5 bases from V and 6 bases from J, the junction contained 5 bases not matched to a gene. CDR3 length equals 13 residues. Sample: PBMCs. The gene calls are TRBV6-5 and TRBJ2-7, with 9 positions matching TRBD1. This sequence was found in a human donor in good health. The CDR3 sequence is CASSGTGPGEQYF. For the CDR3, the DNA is TGTGCCAGCAGTGGGACAGGGCCGGGCGAGCAGTACTTC.